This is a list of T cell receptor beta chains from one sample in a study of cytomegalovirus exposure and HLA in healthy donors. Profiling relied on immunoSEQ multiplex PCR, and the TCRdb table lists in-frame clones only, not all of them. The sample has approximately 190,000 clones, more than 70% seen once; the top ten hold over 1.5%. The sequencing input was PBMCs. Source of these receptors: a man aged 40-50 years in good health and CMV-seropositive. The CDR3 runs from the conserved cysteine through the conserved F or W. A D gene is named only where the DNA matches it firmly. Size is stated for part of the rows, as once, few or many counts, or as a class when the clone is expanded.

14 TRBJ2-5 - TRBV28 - TGTGCCAGCAGTTTATCGCTCCTCCAAGAGGCCCAGTACTTC CASSLSLLQEAQYF
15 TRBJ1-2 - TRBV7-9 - TGTGCCAGCAACCCCCCCGCAGGGAATAACTATGGCTACACCTTC CASNPPAGNNYGYTF
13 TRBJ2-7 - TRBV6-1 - TGTGCCAGCAGTGAACACAGGGCGTACGAGCAGTACTTC CASSEHRAYEQYF
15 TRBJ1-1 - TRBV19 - TGTGCCAGTAGTCGGCCCTCCGTCCTAGCCCCTGAAGCTTTCTTT CASSRPSVLAPEAFF
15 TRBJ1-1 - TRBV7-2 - TGTGCCAGCAGCTTGACGGGAGGCGTTGGCACTGAAGCTTTCTTT CASSLTGGVGTEAFF
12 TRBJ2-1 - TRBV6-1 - TGTGCCAGCGGACTTACTTACAATGAGCAGTTCTTC CASGLTYNEQFF
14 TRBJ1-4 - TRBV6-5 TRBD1 TGTGCCAGCAAGAAAGACAGGGTTGAGGCAAAACTGTTTTTT CASKKDRVEAKLFF
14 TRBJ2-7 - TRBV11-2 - TGTGCCAGCAGCTTATATGATGTGAGGGATGAGCAGTACTTC CASSLYDVRDEQYF
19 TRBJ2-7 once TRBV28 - TGTGCCAGCAGTTTCTCTACGACTACCATATCAGGGGACAACCACGAGCAGTACTTC CASSFSTTTISGDNHEQYF
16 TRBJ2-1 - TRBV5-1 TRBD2 TGCGCCAGCAGGATGGACCCGGGACTAGCGGTAAATGAGCAGTTCTTC CASRMDPGLAVNEQFF
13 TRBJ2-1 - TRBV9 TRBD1 TGTGCCAGCAGCGTGCTTCGGGACAGCAAGCAGTTCTTC CASSVLRDSKQFF
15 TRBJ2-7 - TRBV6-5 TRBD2 TGTGCCAGCAGTGGGACCGGGACTAGTCTCCACGAGCAGTACTTC CASSGTGTSLHEQYF
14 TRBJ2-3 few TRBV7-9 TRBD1 TGTGCCAGCAGCCTAGGGGGCATTACAGATACGCAGTATTTT CASSLGGITDTQYF
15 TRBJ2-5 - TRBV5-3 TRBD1 TGTGCCAGGCCACTCCGGGACAGGTACCAAGAGACCCAGTACTTC CARPLRDRYQETQYF
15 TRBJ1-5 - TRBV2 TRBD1 TGTGCCAGCAGTTCGCAGGGGGGTGGCAATCAGCCCCAGCATTTT CASSSQGGGNQPQHF
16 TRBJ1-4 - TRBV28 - TGTGCCAGCACTCAAGGAGGGGAGGGCACTAATGAAAAACCGTTTTTT CASTQGGEGTNEKPFF
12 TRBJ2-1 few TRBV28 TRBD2 TGTGCCAGCAGTCCACTCGGACTAGCAAAGTTCTTC CASSPLGLAKFF
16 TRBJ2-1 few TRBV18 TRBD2 TGTGCCAGCTCACCACCTGGAGCGGGAGTAGCCAATGAGCAGTTCTTC CASSPPGAGVANEQFF
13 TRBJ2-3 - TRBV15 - TGTGCCACCAGCAGAGATAGCGTGGATACGCAGTATTTT CATSRDSVDTQYF
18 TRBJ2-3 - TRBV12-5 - TGTGCTAGTGGTTCGCCTAAAAAGGCAGGGCCGAGCACAGATACGCAGTATTTT CASGSPKKAGPSTDTQYF
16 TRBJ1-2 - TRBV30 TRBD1 TGTGCCTGGAGTCGTAGACAGGGGGCAGACGGCTATGGCTACACCTTC CAWSRRQGADGYGYTF
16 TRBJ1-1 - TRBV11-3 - TGTGCCAGCAGCCCCCCCCCACTAGTACTGAACACTGAAGCTTTCTTT CASSPPPLVLNTEAFF
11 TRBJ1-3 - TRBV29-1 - TGCAGCGTTGACAGGGGAAACACCATATATTTT CSVDRGNTIYF
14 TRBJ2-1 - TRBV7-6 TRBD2 TGTGCCAGCAGCTTAGTCGCCCCGGGGGGTGAGCAGTTCTTC CASSLVAPGGEQFF
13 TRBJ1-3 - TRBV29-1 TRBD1 TGCAGCGTTGGGGGACAGGACCTAAACACCATATATTTT CSVGGQDLNTIYF
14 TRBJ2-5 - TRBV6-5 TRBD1 TGTGCCAGCAGTCCTCGACAGGGCCAAGAGACCCAGTACTTC CASSPRQGQETQYF
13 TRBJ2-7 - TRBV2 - TGTGCCAGCATCTTTGACAGGAACTACGAGCAGTACTTC CASIFDRNYEQYF
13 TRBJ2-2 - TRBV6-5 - TGTGCCAGCACCCCGACAAACACCGGGGAGCTGTTTTTT CASTPTNTGELFF
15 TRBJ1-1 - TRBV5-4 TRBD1 TGTGCCAGCAGCCCGGGGACAGCCAAGAACACTGAAGCTTTCTTT CASSPGTAKNTEAFF
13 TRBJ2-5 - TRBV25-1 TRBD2 TGTGCCAGCAGTGTACGGGAGGGCGCGACCCAGTACTTC CASSVREGATQYF
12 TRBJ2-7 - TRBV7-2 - TGTGCCAGCAGCTTAGACTTCTACGAGCAGTACTTC CASSLDFYEQYF
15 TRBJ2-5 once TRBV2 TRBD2 TGTGCCAGCATGAGGGAGGGAGGAGCCCAAGAGACCCAGTACTTC CASMREGGAQETQYF
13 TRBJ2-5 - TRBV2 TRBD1 TGTGCCAGCAGTGAACAGGGGGAAGAGACCCAGTACTTC CASSEQGEETQYF
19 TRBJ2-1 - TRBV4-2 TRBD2 TGTGCCAGCAGCCGAGTCGGCGGCACACCGGGACTAGCCCGCAATGAGCAGTTCTTC CASSRVGGTPGLARNEQFF
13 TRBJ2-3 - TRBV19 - TGTGCCAGTAGTATCCGTCCCCCAGATACGCAGTATTTT CASSIRPPDTQYF
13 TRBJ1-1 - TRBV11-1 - TGTGCCAGCAGCCCTCGACAGATCACTGAAGCTTTCTTT CASSPRQITEAFF
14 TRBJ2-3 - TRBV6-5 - TGTGCCAGCGCGTCGGCGGGCCCCACAGATACGCAGTATTTT CASASAGPTDTQYF
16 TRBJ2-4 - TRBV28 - TGTGCCAGCAGTGCTAGGGGGAGGGTGACCAAAAACATTCAGTACTTC CASSARGRVTKNIQYF
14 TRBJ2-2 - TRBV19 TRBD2 TGTGCCAGTAGGAGGGCTAGCGGTACCGGGGAGCTGTTTTTT CASRRASGTGELFF
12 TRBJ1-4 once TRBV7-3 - TGTGCCAGCAGTGAAAGGGGAGGAAAACTGTTTTTT CASSERGGKLFF
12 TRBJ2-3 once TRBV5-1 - TGCGCCAGCAGCTTGCGGACAGATACGCAGTATTTT CASSLRTDTQYF
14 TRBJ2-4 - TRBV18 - TGTGCCAGCTCACCCTCCGGGGTCGAAAACATTCAGTACTTC CASSPSGVENIQYF
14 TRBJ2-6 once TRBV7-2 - TGTGCCAGCAGCGTCAGCTCTGGGGCCAACGTCCTGACTTTC CASSVSSGANVLTF
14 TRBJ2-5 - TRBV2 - TGTGCCACCCGGGGGGCGGGACTACAAGAGACCCAGTACTTC CATRGAGLQETQYF
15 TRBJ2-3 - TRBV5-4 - TGTGCCAGCAGCTTGGGACAGGCTAGCACAGATACGCAGTATTTT CASSLGQASTDTQYF
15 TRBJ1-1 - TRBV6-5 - TGTGCCAGCAGTCGAACGGGGGACTTCAACACTGAAGCTTTCTTT CASSRTGDFNTEAFF
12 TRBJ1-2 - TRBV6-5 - TGTGCCAGCAGTCCCGGGCGGGAAGTATACACCTTC CASSPGREVYTF